This T cell receptor (beta chain) derives from a study of blood T cell repertoires in COVID-19. For the study at large: PBMCs, B-cell-depleted T cells, or T cells were the source of the cDNA or gDNA that made up the material.

Produced via immunoSEQ multiplex PCR; TCRdb's table is partial and in-frame only. The sample has 100,000 or so clones; 80% to 85% are singletons. This CDR3 has 15 residues. Germline trimming cut 0 bases from V and 11 bases from J; bases unmatched to any gene: 11. Germline values: CDR1 KGHSY, CDR2 FQNENV. The sequenced sample was peripheral blood. This sequence was found in an elderly woman with acute or convalescent COVID-19. V gene TRBV16 combines with J gene TRBJ1-1; 8 nucleotides line up with TRBD1. The CDR3 here is CASSQSEGQGRGAFF. CDR3 DNA: TGTGCCAGCAGCCAATCGGAAGGACAGGGCCGTGGGGCTTTCTTT.